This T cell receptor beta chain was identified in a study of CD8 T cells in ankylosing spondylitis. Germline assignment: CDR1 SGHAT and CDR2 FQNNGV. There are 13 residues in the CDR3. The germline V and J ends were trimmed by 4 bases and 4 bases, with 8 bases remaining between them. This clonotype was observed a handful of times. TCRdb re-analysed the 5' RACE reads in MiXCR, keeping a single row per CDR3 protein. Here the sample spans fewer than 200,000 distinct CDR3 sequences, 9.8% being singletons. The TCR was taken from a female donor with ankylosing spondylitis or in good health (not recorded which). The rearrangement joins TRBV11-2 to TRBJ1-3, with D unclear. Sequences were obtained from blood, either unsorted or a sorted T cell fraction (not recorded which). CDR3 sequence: CASSSSRGNTIYF. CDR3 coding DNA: TGTGCCAGCAGCTCATCCAGGGGAAACACCATATATTTT.